The clone carrying this TCR beta chain was found a few times. Its specificity is unknown. An end of the junction differs from the germline gene, which may be a read error. This entry comes from a study of T cells after yellow fever vaccination. Study-wide points: After the booster, 96% of CD4 and about nine tenths of CD8 primary-response clones were re-detected.

This CDR3 has 14 residues. Germline assignment: CDR1 MDHEN and CDR2 SYDVKM. Synthesis of TCR cDNA relied on 5'RACE template switching, which attached a universal primer site and UMIs. MiXCR, run by TCRdb on the 5' RACE reads, gives a single entry per CDR3 protein. The sample consists of 360,000 or so distinct CDR3 sequences, 11% of them appearing once. The sequences come from PBMCs, collected on the day of the first yellow fever vaccination. This sequence joins TRBV28 and TRBJ1-4; TRBD1 might be the D (6 bases). The TCR comes from a man between 18 and 35 years old who received the YFV17D yellow fever vaccine. The CDR3 here is CASSWGATNEKLFF. The CDR3 region has the DNA TGTGCCAGCAGCTGGGGGGCAACCAATGAAAAACTGTTTTTT.